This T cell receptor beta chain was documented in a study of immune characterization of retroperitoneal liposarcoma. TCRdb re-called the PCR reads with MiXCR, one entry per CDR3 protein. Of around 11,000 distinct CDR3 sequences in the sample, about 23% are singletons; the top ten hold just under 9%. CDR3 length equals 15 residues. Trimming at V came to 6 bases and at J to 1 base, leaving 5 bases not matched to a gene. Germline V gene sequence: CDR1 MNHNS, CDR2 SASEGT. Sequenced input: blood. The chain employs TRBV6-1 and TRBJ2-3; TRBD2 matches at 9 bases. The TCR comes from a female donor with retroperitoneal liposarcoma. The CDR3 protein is CASSPQRGGTDTQYF. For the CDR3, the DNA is TGTGCCAGCAGCCCCCAGCGGGGGGGCACAGATACGCAGTATTTT.